This paragraph reports one TCR beta chain. What it recognizes is unknown. The data belong to a study of vaccination effects on CD4 cells after COVID-19. Clones were read by immunoSEQ multiplex PCR, and TCRdb kept only the in-frame ones, dropping some. The table includes some 22,000 clones, 65% to 85% detected once. Before sequencing, viral peptide pools were used by the ViraFEST assay to expand antigen-specific CD4+ T cells. Investigators separated out CD4+ T cells once 10 days of culture had passed. Vaccine recipients, nucleocapsid antibody negative, had no prior SARS-CoV-2 infection. Peptides at around 10 ug/ml and IL-2 at 10 IU/ml were added to around 2 million PBMC per well. Germline lookup yields CDR1 MNHNY and CDR2 SVGAGI (reference sequence). Trimming left V 5 bases short and J 0 bases short, with 7 bases between. This CDR3 region has 13 residues. Study results and limitations: Common cold coronaviruses were cross-recognized by only 1 of 255 vaccine-induced clones in healthy vaccinees. Sampling in the study covered few convalescent patients and included no early post-infection timepoints. Among infection- and vaccine-induced clones, marked clonal contraction occurred late after vaccination.

The sample in question was CD4+ T cells from PBMCs cultured with HCoV-NL63 spike peptides, obtained before COVID-19 vaccination. The TCR originated in a human donor who received a COVID-19 vaccine. This chain uses TRBV6-6 with TRBJ1-1; D call uncertain. The CDR3 sequence is CASSPVVNTEAFF. The CDR3 nucleotides are TGTGCCAGCAGTCCCGTAGTGAACACTGAAGCTTTCTTT.